The entry below describes one T cell receptor (beta chain). What it binds is not known. This specimen comes from a study of CD4+ T cells in melanoma. Findings and caveats of the study: Neoantigen-specific CD4+ T cells in melanoma reportedly had diverse differentiation states. CD8+ T cell, macrophage and B cell function reportedly correlated with neoantigen-specific CD4+ T cells.

Between the trimmed V and J ends, which lost 5 bases and 0 bases, there was a span of 13 bases. Germline assignment: CDR1 LNHDA and CDR2 SQIVND (reference sequence). The CDR3 consists of 15 residues. Only in-frame clones appear in the TCRdb table, and some are missing; sequencing was by immunoSEQ multiplex PCR. Of around 100,000 clones in the sample, approximately 90% were seen once. This receptor was identified in a human donor with melanoma. Sequenced: peripheral blood. The V and J genes are TRBV19 and TRBJ1-1, with TRBD1 as a possible D gene (6 bases). This CDR3 reads CASSFSGVLNTEAFF. DNA for the CDR3: TGTGCCAGTAGTTTTTCAGGGGTCTTGAACACTGAAGCTTTCTTT.